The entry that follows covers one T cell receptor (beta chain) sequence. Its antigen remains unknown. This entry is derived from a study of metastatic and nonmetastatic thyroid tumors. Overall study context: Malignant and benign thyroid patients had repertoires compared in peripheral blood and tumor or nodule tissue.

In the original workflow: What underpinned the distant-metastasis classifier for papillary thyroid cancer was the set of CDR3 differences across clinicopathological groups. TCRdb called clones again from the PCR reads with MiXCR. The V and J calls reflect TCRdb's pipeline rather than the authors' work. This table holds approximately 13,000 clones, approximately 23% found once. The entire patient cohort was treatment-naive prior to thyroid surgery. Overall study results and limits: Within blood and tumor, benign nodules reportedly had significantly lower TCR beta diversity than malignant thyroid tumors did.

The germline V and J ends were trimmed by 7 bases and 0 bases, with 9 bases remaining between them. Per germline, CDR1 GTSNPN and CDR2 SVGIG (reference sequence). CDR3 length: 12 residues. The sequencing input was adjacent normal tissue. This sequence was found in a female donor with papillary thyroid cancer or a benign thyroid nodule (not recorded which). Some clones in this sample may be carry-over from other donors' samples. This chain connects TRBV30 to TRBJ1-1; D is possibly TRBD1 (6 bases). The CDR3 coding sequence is TGTGCCTCAGGGACACTGAACACTGAAGCTTTCTTT. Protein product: CASGTLNTEAFF.